What follows describes a single TCR beta chain. This specimen comes from a study of T cell responses to AZD1222 COVID-19 vaccine. Sequencing was performed with immunoSEQ multiplex PCR; in TCRdb, only in-frame clones are kept and a portion is missing. Of some 280,000 clones in the sample, 94% are singletons; the top ten hold around 0.58%. The germline V gene encodes CDR1 SGHVS and CDR2 FQNEAQ. With 5 bases removed from V and 3 bases from J, the gap between germline ends came to 17 bases. The CDR3 contains 16 residues. The material was peripheral blood, obtained 28 days after the second AZD1222 dose. The sequence was collected from an adult who received the AZD1222 COVID-19 vaccine. The chain uses TRBV7-8 and TRBJ1-3, with D uncertain. CDR3 bases: TGTGCCAGCAGCCACTCGAGGGTGGTGGGTGGAAACACCATATATTTT. Amino acid sequence: CASSHSRVVGGNTIYF.